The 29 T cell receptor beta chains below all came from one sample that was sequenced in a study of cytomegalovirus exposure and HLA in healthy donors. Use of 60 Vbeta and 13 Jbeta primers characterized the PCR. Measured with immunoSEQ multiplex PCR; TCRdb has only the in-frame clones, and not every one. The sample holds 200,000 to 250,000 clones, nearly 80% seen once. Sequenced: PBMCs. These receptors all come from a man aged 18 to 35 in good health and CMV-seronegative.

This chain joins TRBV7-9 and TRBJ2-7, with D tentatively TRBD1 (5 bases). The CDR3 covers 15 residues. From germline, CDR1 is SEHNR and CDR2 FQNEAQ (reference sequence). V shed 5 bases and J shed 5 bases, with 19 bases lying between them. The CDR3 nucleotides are TGTGCCAGCAGCCAATGGGCCGACAGAGCCCACGAGCAGTACTTC. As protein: CASSQWADRAHEQYF.

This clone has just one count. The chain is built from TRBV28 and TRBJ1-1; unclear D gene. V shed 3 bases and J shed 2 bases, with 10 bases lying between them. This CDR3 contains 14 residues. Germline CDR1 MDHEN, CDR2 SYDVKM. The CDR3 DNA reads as TGTGCCAGCAGTTTGTGGGCCGGCAACACTGAAGCTTTCTTT. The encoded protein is CASSLWAGNTEAFF.

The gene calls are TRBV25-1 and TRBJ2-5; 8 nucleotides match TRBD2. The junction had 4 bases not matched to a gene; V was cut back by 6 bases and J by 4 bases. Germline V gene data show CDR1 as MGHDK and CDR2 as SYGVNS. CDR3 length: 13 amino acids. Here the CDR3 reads CASRDRGGETQYF. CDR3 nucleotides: TGTGCCAGCAGGGACCGGGGGGGAGAGACCCAGTACTTC.

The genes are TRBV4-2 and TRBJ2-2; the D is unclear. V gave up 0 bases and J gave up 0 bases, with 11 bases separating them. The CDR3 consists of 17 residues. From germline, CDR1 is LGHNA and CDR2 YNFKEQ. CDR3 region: CASSQDRVETNTGELFF. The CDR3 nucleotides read TGTGCCAGCAGCCAAGATCGAGTCGAGACGAACACCGGGGAGCTGTTTTTT.

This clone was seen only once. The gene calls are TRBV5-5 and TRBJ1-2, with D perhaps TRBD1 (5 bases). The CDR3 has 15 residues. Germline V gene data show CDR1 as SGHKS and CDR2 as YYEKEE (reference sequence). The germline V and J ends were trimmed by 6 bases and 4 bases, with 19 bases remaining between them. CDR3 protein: CASILRWGRSYGYTF. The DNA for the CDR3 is TGTGCCAGCATCCTCCGTTGGGGCAGAAGCTATGGCTACACCTTC.

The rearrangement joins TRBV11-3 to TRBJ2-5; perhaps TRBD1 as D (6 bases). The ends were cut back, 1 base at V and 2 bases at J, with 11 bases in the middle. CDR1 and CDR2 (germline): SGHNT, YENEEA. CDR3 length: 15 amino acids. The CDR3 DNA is TGTGCCAGCAGCTTAGGGGACACTTATCAAGAGACCCAGTACTTC. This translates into CASSLGDTYQETQYF.

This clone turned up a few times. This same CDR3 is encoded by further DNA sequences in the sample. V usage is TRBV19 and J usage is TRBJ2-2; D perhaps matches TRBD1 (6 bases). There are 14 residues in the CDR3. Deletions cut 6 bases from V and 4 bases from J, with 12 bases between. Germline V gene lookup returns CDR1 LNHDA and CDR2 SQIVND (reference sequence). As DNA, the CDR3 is TGTGCCAGTAGACGCACAGGGTCCACCGGGGAGCTGTTTTTT. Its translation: CASRRTGSTGELFF.

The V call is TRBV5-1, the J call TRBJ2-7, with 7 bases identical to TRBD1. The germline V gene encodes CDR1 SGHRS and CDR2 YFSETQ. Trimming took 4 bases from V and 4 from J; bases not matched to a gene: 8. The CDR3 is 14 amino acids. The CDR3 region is CASSQRTGQYEQYF. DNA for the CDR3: TGCGCCAGCAGCCAAAGGACAGGACAATACGAGCAGTACTTC.

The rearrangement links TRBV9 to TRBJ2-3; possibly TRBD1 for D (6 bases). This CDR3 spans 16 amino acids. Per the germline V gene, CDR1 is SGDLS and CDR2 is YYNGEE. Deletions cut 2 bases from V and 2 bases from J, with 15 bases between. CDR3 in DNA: TGTGCCAGCAGCGTTAAAGGGGGATTCTCCACAGATACGCAGTATTTT. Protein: CASSVKGGFSTDTQYF.

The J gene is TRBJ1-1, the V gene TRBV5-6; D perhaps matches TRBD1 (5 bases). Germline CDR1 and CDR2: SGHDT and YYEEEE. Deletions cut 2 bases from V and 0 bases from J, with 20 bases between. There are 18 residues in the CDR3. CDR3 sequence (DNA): TGTGCCAGCAGCTTTGGTGGCAGGGTAAGCTCTGTGAACACTGAAGCTTTCTTT. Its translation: CASSFGGRVSSVNTEAFF.

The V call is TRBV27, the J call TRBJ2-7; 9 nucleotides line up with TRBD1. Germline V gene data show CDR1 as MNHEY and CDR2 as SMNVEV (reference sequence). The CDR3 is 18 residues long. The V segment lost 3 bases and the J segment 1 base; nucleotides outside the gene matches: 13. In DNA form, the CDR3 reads TGTGCCAGCAGTTTTAGAAAACCGGGACAGGGTGTATCCTACGAGCAGTACTTC. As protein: CASSFRKPGQGVSYEQYF.

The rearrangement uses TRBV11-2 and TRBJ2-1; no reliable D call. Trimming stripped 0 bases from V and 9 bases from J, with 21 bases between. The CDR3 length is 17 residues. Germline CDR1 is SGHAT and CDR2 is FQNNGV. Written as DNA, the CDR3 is TGTGCCAGCAGCTTAGATTATCTTCCCCTGGTTTCGAGTGAGCAGTTCTTC. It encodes CASSLDYLPLVSSEQFF.

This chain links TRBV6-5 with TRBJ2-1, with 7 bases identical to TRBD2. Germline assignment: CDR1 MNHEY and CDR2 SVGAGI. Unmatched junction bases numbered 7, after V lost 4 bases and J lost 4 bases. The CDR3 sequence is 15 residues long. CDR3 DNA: TGTGCCAGCAGTTCTCTACGGGGGGTTTACAATGAGCAGTTCTTC. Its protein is CASSSLRGVYNEQFF.

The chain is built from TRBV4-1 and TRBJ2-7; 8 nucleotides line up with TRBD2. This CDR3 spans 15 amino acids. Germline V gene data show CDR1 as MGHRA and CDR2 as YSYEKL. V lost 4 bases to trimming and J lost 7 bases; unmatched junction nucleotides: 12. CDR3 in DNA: TGCGCCAGCAGCCCTACGGGGGGGCCTGGGGGGGAGCAGTACTTC. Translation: CASSPTGGPGGEQYF.

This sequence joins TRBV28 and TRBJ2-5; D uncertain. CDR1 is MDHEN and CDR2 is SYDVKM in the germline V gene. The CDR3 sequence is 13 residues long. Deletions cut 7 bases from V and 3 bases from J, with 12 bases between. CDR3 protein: CASNLEQEETQYF. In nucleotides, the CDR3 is TGTGCCAGCAACCTTGAGCAGGAAGAGACCCAGTACTTC. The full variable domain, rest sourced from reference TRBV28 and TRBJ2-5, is DVKVTQSSRYLVKRTGEKVFLECVQDMDHENMFWYRQDPGLGLRLIYFSYDVKMKEKGDIPEGYSVSREKKERFSLILESASTNQTSMYLCASNLEQEETQYFGPGTRLLVL.

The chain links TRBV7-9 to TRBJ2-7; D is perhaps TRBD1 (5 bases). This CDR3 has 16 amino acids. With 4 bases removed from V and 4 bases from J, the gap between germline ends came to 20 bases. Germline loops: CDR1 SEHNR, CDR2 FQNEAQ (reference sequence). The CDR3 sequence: CASSSTPAGLEYEQYF. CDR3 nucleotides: TGTGCCAGCAGCTCCACCCCCGCAGGGTTAGAGTACGAGCAGTACTTC.

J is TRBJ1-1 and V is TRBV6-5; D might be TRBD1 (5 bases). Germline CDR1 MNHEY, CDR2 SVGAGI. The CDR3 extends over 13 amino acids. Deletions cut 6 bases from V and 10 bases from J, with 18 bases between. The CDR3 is CASSRTTGIGAFF. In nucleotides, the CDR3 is TGTGCCAGCAGCCGTACCACAGGAATTGGAGCTTTCTTT.

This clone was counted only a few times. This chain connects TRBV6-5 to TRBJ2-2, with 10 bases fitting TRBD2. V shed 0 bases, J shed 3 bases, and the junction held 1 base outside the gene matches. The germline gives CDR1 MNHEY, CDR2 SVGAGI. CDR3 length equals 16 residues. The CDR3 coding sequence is TGTGCCAGCAGTTACTCTAGCGGGGGGTACACCGGGGAGCTGTTTTTT. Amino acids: CASSYSSGGYTGELFF.

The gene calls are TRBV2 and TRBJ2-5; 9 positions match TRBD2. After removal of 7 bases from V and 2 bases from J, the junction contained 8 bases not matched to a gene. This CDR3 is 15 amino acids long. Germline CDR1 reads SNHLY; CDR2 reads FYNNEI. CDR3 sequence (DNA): TGTGCCAGCACGCGGGAGGGGTCCCCACAAGAGACCCAGTACTTC. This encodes CASTREGSPQETQYF.

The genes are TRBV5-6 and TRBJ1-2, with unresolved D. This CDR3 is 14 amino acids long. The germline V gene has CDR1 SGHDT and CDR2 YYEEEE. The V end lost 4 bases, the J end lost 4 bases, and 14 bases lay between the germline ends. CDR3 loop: CASSPEGVGYGYTF. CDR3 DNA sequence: TGTGCCAGCAGCCCTGAGGGAGTAGGCTATGGCTACACCTTC.

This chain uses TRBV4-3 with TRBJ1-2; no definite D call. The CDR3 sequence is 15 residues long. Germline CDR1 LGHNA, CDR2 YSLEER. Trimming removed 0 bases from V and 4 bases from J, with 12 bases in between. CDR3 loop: CASSQDLTVFYGYTF. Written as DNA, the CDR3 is TGCGCCAGCAGCCAAGATCTCACGGTGTTCTATGGCTACACCTTC.

DNA of the CDR3: TGCGCCAGCAGCCAGGCCGGGACAGATACGCAGTATTTT. Protein: CASSQAGTDTQYF. V is TRBV4-1 and J is TRBJ2-3; D gene ambiguous. CDR1 is MGHRA and CDR2 is YSYEKL in the germline V gene. This CDR3 has 13 residues. The V end was cut by 3 bases, the J end by 3 bases, with 7 bases between.

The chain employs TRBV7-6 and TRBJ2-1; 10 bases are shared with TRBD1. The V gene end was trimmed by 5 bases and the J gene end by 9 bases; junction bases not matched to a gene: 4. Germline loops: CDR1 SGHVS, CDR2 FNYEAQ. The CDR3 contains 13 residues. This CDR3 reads CASSPRTGGEQFF. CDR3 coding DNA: TGTGCCAGCAGCCCCCGGACAGGGGGTGAGCAGTTCTTC.

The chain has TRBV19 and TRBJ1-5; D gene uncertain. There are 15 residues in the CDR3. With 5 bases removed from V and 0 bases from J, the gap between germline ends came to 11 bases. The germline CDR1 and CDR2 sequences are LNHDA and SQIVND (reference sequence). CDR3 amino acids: CASSVTPYSNQPQHF. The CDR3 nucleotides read TGTGCCAGTAGTGTTACACCTTATAGCAATCAGCCCCAGCATTTT. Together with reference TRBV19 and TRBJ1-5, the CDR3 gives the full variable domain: DGGITQSPKYLFRKEGQNVTLSCEQNLNHDAMYWYRQDPGQGLRLIYYSQIVNDFQKGDIAEGYSVSREKKESFPLTVTSAQKNPTAFYLCASSVTPYSNQPQHFGDGTRLSIL.

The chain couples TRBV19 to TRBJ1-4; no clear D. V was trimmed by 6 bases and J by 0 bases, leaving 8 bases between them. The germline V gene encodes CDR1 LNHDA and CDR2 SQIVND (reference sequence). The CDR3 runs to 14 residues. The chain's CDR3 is CASSLRATNEKLFF. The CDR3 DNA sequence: TGTGCCAGTAGCTTGAGGGCAACTAATGAAAAACTGTTTTTT.

CDR3 amino acids: CASSTQGGYYEQYF. The CDR3 DNA follows: TGTGCCAGTAGTACACAGGGGGGATACTACGAGCAGTACTTC. V and J are TRBV19 and TRBJ2-7, with 8 nucleotides matching TRBD1. This CDR3 is built from 14 residues. V was pared by 4 bases and J by 3 bases, with 5 bases of the junction left unmatched. Germline CDR1 LNHDA, CDR2 SQIVND (reference sequence).

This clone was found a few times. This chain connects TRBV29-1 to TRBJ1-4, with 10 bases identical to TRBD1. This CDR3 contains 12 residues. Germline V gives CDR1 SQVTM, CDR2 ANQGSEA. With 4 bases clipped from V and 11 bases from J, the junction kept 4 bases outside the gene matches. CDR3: CSVVWGQGKLFF. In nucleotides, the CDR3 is TGCAGCGTTGTGTGGGGACAGGGGAAACTGTTTTTT.

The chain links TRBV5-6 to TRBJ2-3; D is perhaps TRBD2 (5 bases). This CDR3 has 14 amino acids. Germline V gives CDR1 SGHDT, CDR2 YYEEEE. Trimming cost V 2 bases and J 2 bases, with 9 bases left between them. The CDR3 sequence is CASSFGVYTDTQYF. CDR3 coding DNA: TGTGCCAGCAGCTTCGGGGTTTACACAGATACGCAGTATTTT.

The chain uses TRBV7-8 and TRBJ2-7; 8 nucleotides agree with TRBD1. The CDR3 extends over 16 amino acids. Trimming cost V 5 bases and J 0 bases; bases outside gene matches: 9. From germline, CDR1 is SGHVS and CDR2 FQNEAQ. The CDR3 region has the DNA TGTGCCAGCAGCCTACCCGTGGGACAGGTCTCCTACGAGCAGTACTTC. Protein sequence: CASSLPVGQVSYEQYF.